The rows below give T cell receptor beta chains drawn from one sample of a study of human T cells and chemical hapten exposure. Each CDR3 protein is one row after TCRdb ran MiXCR on the RACE reads. The table records roughly 130,000 distinct CDR3 sequences, around 8.2% of them present only once. Input material: whole blood. The receptors here all came from a male donor in good health. Some clones in this sample may be carry-over from other donors' samples. The CDR3 runs from the conserved cysteine through the conserved F or W. D genes are given only for firm matches. Rows give clone size only sometimes, using once, few, many, or a class for an expanded clone.

v_call: TRBV7-9
clone_size: many
j_call: TRBJ2-7
cdr3_length: 14
d_call: TRBD1
cdr3_aa: CASSSGTGTYEQYF
cdr3_nt: TGTGCCAGCAGCTCCGGGACAGGCACCTACGAGCAGTACTTC

v_call: TRBV12-3/TRBV12-4
clone_size: many
j_call: TRBJ2-5
cdr3_length: 16
d_call: NA
cdr3_aa: CASSFQGRPNQETQYF
cdr3_nt: TGTGCCAGCAGTTTTCAGGGGCGCCCCAACCAAGAGACCCAGTACTTC

v_call: TRBV12-3/TRBV12-4
clone_size: many
j_call: TRBJ2-3
cdr3_length: 13
d_call: NA
cdr3_aa: CASSFSTRNTQYF
cdr3_nt: TGTGCCAGCAGTTTTTCGACTAGGAATACGCAGTATTTT

v_call: TRBV4-2
clone_size: many
j_call: TRBJ2-2
cdr3_length: 15
d_call: NA
cdr3_aa: CASSPGGSNTGELFF
cdr3_nt: TGTGCCAGCAGCCCTGGTGGATCGAACACCGGGGAGCTGTTTTTT

v_call: TRBV6-1
clone_size: few
j_call: TRBJ2-3
cdr3_length: 16
d_call: TRBD1
cdr3_aa: CASPPRAGGGTDTQYF
cdr3_nt: TGTGCCAGCCCCCCGAGGGCAGGGGGCGGCACAGATACGCAGTATTTT

v_call: TRBV10-1
clone_size: many
j_call: TRBJ2-7
cdr3_length: 17
d_call: NA
cdr3_aa: CASSESRTVVSPGEQYF
cdr3_nt: TGCGCCAGCAGTGAGTCCCGGACAGTTGTGTCCCCGGGCGAGCAGTACTTC

v_call: TRBV10-3
clone_size: NA
j_call: TRBJ2-7
cdr3_length: 16
d_call: NA
cdr3_aa: CATSERPGAVAYEQYF
cdr3_nt: TGTGCCACAAGTGAGAGGCCGGGGGCGGTGGCCTACGAGCAGTACTTC

v_call: TRBV27
clone_size: many
j_call: TRBJ1-5
cdr3_length: 13
d_call: NA
cdr3_aa: CASSQGYNQPQHF
cdr3_nt: TGTGCCAGCAGTCAGGGCTACAATCAGCCCCAGCATTTT

v_call: TRBV12-3/TRBV12-4
clone_size: NA
j_call: TRBJ1-6
cdr3_length: 13
d_call: TRBD1
cdr3_aa: CASSGQGSSPLHF
cdr3_nt: TGTGCCAGCAGCGGACAGGGTAGCTCACCCCTCCACTTT

v_call: TRBV5-1
clone_size: NA
j_call: TRBJ1-1
cdr3_length: 11
d_call: NA
cdr3_aa: CASSFGAEAFF
cdr3_nt: TGCGCCAGCAGCTTTGGGGCAGAAGCTTTCTTT

v_call: TRBV5-6
clone_size: NA
j_call: TRBJ2-7
cdr3_length: 15
d_call: NA
cdr3_aa: CASSSGPTSSYEQYF
cdr3_nt: TGTGCCAGCAGCTCCGGACCGACGAGCTCCTACGAGCAGTACTTC

v_call: TRBV10-2
clone_size: few
j_call: TRBJ2-7
cdr3_length: 14
d_call: NA
cdr3_aa: CASRTSGPLYEQYF
cdr3_nt: TGCGCCAGCAGGACATCGGGACCGCTGTACGAGCAGTACTTC

v_call: TRBV5-1
clone_size: NA
j_call: TRBJ2-7
cdr3_length: 16
d_call: TRBD1
cdr3_aa: CASSFSPGGPYYEQYF
cdr3_nt: TGCGCCAGCAGCTTTTCCCCAGGGGGCCCATACTACGAGCAGTACTTC

v_call: TRBV5-1
clone_size: few
j_call: TRBJ2-7
cdr3_length: 17
d_call: NA
cdr3_aa: CASSSEGETDPVYEQYF
cdr3_nt: TGCGCCAGCAGCTCCGAGGGGGAGACAGACCCTGTCTACGAGCAGTACTTC

v_call: TRBV7-2
clone_size: few
j_call: TRBJ2-1
cdr3_length: 17
d_call: TRBD2
cdr3_aa: CASSLMALAGSYNEQFF
cdr3_nt: TGTGCCAGCAGCTTAATGGCGCTAGCGGGGAGCTACAATGAGCAGTTCTTC

v_call: TRBV12-3/TRBV12-4
clone_size: many
j_call: TRBJ1-5
cdr3_length: 16
d_call: NA
cdr3_aa: CASRASGAAGNQPQHF
cdr3_nt: TGTGCCAGCAGGGCGTCAGGGGCGGCGGGCAATCAGCCCCAGCATTTT

v_call: TRBV5-8
clone_size: few
j_call: TRBJ1-6
cdr3_length: 16
d_call: NA
cdr3_aa: CASSTRMSSYNSPLHF
cdr3_nt: TGTGCCAGCAGCACTAGGATGAGCTCCTATAATTCACCCCTCCACTTT

v_call: TRBV4-3
clone_size: few
j_call: TRBJ2-1
cdr3_length: 17
d_call: NA
cdr3_aa: CASSRTLGNYRGNEQFF
cdr3_nt: TGCGCCAGCAGCAGGACCCTCGGAAATTATCGGGGCAATGAGCAGTTCTTC

v_call: TRBV6-5
clone_size: NA
j_call: TRBJ2-7
cdr3_length: 16
d_call: TRBD1
cdr3_aa: CASSEGRQGTSYEQYF
cdr3_nt: TGTGCCAGCAGCGAAGGGCGACAGGGCACTTCCTACGAGCAGTACTTC

v_call: TRBV7-9
clone_size: many
j_call: TRBJ2-7
cdr3_length: 14
d_call: NA
cdr3_aa: CASSLRPFPDEQYF
cdr3_nt: TGTGCCAGCAGCTTAAGACCCTTTCCCGACGAGCAGTACTTC

v_call: TRBV19
clone_size: few
j_call: TRBJ2-1
cdr3_length: 13
d_call: NA
cdr3_aa: CASSRSQLSEQFF
cdr3_nt: TGTGCCAGTAGTAGATCCCAGCTCAGTGAGCAGTTCTTC

v_call: TRBV7-8
clone_size: many
j_call: TRBJ1-1
cdr3_length: 18
d_call: TRBD1
cdr3_aa: CASSLAVRDRGENTEAFF
cdr3_nt: TGTGCCAGCAGCTTAGCTGTGCGGGACAGGGGCGAGAACACTGAAGCTTTCTTT

v_call: TRBV27
clone_size: few
j_call: TRBJ1-5
cdr3_length: 13
d_call: NA
cdr3_aa: CASSLGFNQPQHF
cdr3_nt: TGTGCCAGCAGTTTAGGGTTCAATCAGCCCCAGCATTTT

v_call: TRBV4-3
clone_size: many
j_call: TRBJ2-1
cdr3_length: 14
d_call: NA
cdr3_aa: CASSQNLDSNEQFF
cdr3_nt: TGCGCCAGCAGCCAAAACCTAGACAGCAATGAGCAGTTCTTC

v_call: TRBV6-2/TRBV6-3
clone_size: few
j_call: TRBJ1-1
cdr3_length: 16
d_call: NA
cdr3_aa: CASSYDLGSAGAEAFF
cdr3_nt: TGTGCCAGCAGTTACGATCTAGGGTCGGCGGGGGCTGAAGCTTTCTTT

v_call: TRBV4-1
clone_size: many
j_call: TRBJ2-1
cdr3_length: 16
d_call: TRBD2
cdr3_aa: CASSDRLSGTYNEQFF
cdr3_nt: TGCGCCAGCAGTGACCGACTCAGCGGGACCTACAATGAGCAGTTCTTC

v_call: TRBV4-3
clone_size: NA
j_call: TRBJ1-6
cdr3_length: 15
d_call: NA
cdr3_aa: CASSQDRGEMSPLHF
cdr3_nt: TGCGCCAGCAGCCAAGATAGGGGGGAGATGTCACCCCTCCACTTT

v_call: TRBV3-1
clone_size: NA
j_call: TRBJ2-1
cdr3_length: 18
d_call: NA
cdr3_aa: CASSQRKTGEVGGNEQFF
cdr3_nt: TGTGCCAGCAGCCAACGGAAGACCGGGGAGGTGGGGGGCAATGAGCAGTTCTTC

v_call: TRBV12-3/TRBV12-4
clone_size: NA
j_call: TRBJ2-1
cdr3_length: 13
d_call: NA
cdr3_aa: CASSFPTLSEQFF
cdr3_nt: TGTGCCAGCAGTTTCCCTACCCTCAGCGAGCAGTTCTTC

v_call: TRBV5-4
clone_size: many
j_call: TRBJ2-1
cdr3_length: 16
d_call: NA
cdr3_aa: CASSTSGLSSYNEQFF
cdr3_nt: TGTGCCAGCAGCACATCGGGCCTTAGCTCCTACAATGAGCAGTTCTTC

v_call: TRBV21-1
clone_size: few
j_call: TRBJ2-3
cdr3_length: 16
d_call: NA
cdr3_aa: CASSRGDPGNTDTQYF
cdr3_nt: TGTGCCAGCAGCCGGGGAGACCCAGGGAACACAGATACGCAGTATTTT

v_call: TRBV5-1
clone_size: NA
j_call: TRBJ1-1
cdr3_length: 13
d_call: NA
cdr3_aa: CASSVDKASEAFF
cdr3_nt: TGCGCCAGCAGCGTGGACAAAGCTTCTGAAGCTTTCTTT

v_call: TRBV12-3/TRBV12-4
clone_size: NA
j_call: TRBJ1-5
cdr3_length: 15
d_call: NA
cdr3_aa: CASSSNRDSNQPQHF
cdr3_nt: TGTGCCAGCAGTTCAAACAGGGATAGCAATCAGCCCCAGCATTTT

v_call: TRBV6-1
clone_size: many
j_call: TRBJ2-5
cdr3_length: 14
d_call: NA
cdr3_aa: CASRPMTGQETQYF
cdr3_nt: TGTGCCAGCAGACCAATGACAGGCCAAGAGACCCAGTACTTC

v_call: TRBV5-1
clone_size: few
j_call: TRBJ2-3
cdr3_length: 14
d_call: NA
cdr3_aa: CASSSGTSTDTQYF
cdr3_nt: TGCGCCAGCAGCTCAGGCACCAGCACAGATACGCAGTATTTT

v_call: TRBV7-9
clone_size: few
j_call: TRBJ1-1
cdr3_length: 15
d_call: TRBD1
cdr3_aa: CASSLDGTVNTEAFF
cdr3_nt: TGTGCCAGCAGCTTAGACGGGACAGTTAACACTGAAGCTTTCTTT